One TCR beta chain is described in this entry. The antigen remains undetermined. Data came from immunoSEQ multiplex PCR; TCRdb stores just in-frame clones and leaves some out. The sample shows 110,000 to 150,000 clones, over 75% of them seen only once. These data come from a study of T cell responses to AZD1222 COVID-19 vaccine. Study findings and constraints: A rise in Spike-specific TCR breadth and depth followed two AZD1222 doses. Seropositivity was recorded at baseline in only 6 or 7 AZD1222 recipients. Distributed over spike, vaccine-associated CD4 TCRs predominated at 160-218 and 743-854.

Trimming stripped 5 bases from V and 3 bases from J, with 10 bases between. There are 13 residues in the CDR3. CDR1 is SNHLY and CDR2 is FYNNEI in the germline V gene. The J gene is TRBJ2-5, the V gene TRBV2; D might be TRBD2 (5 bases). The sequence came from an adult in good health. The sequenced sample was peripheral blood, obtained on day 0 of AZD1222 vaccination. CDR3 sequence: CASSLDGEETQYF. The DNA for the CDR3 is TGTGCCAGCAGTCTGGACGGGGAAGAGACCCAGTACTTC.